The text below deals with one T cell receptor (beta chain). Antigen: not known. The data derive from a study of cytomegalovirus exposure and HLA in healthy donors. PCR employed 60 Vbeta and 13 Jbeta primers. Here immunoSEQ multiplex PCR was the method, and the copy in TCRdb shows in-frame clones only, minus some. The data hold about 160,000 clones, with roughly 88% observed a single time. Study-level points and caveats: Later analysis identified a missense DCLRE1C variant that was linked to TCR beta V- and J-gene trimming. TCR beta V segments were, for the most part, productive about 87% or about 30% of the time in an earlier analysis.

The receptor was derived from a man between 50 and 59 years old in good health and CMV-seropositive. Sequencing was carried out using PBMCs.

The CDR3 bases are TGTGCCTGTGGGGCCAGCTCCTACGAGCAGTACTTC. Residues: CACGASSYEQYF. This chain joins TRBV6-6 and TRBJ2-5, with a tentative D call TRBD1 (5 bases). Gene TRBJ2-7 matches the end of the DNA better, so the J call may be wrong. CDR1 is MNHNY and CDR2 is SVGAGI in the germline V gene (reference sequence). CDR3 length: 12 amino acids.